The next 28 T cell receptor beta chains were all read from a single sample in a study of blood T cell repertoires in COVID-19 (dated by TCRdb to about 2020). Library preparation employed the immunoSEQ multiplex PCR assay. TCRdb took over this immuneACCESS table, retaining in-frame rearrangements with V and J assigned. Such tables are incomplete; in checked studies, under half of the missing clones stem from an unresolved V gene, and the remainder is unexplained. Across this sample there are about 170,000 clones, with 79% seen only once. The top ten clones comprise 15% to 20% of the sample. The specimen was PBMCs or T cells enriched from blood (not recorded which). The receptor source for this set is a woman aged 70-85 years in a cohort exposed to, infected with or recovered from COVID-19 (not recorded which).

The table lists this clone with a count of one. This chain links TRBV11-2 with TRBJ2-2, with 10 bases aligning to TRBD1. Losses at the gene ends were 2 bases for V and 3 bases for J; bases not matched to a gene: 3. The CDR3 has 16 residues. Germline CDR1 reads SGHAT; CDR2 reads FQNNGV. Here the CDR3 reads CASSLRQGADTGELFF. CDR3 nucleotide sequence: TGTGCCAGCAGCTTACGACAGGGGGCGGACACCGGGGAGCTGTTTTTT.

The chain recombines TRBV10-1 with TRBJ2-5; 12 bases agree with TRBD1. The junction had 8 bases not matched to a gene; V was cut back by 4 bases and J by 5 bases. From germline, CDR1 is WNHNN and CDR2 SYGVQD (reference sequence). The CDR3 contains 16 residues. The CDR3 here is CASSALGTGGQETQYF. For the CDR3, the DNA is TGCGCCAGCAGTGCCCTAGGGACAGGGGGCCAGGAGACCCAGTACTTC.

The chain is built from TRBV28 and TRBJ2-7; 8 bases align to TRBD1. The V segment lost 8 bases and the J segment 6 bases; nucleotides outside the gene matches: 6. CDR1 is MDHEN and CDR2 is SYDVKM in the germline V gene. The CDR3 loop spans 12 amino acids. CDR3: CASARGPREQYF. DNA for the CDR3: TGTGCCAGCGCCAGGGGGCCCCGCGAGCAGTACTTC. Drawing the rest from reference TRBV28 and TRBJ2-7, the complete variable domain is DVKVTQSSRYLVKRTGEKVFLECVQDMDHENMFWYRQDPGLGLRLIYFSYDVKMKEKGDIPEGYSVSREKKERFSLILESASTNQTSMYLCASARGPREQYFGPGTRLTVT.

This chain connects TRBV7-9 to TRBJ1-2, with a tentative D call TRBD1 (5 bases). The CDR3 loop spans 13 amino acids. In germline, CDR1 is SEHNR, CDR2 FQNEAQ (reference sequence). The V and J ends lost 3 bases and 7 bases respectively, with 12 bases between them. The CDR3 DNA reads as TGTGCCAGCAGCTTTTCAGGGTCGGGTGGCTACACCTTC. It yields the protein CASSFSGSGGYTF.

The chain couples TRBV5-6 to TRBJ2-7, with D perhaps TRBD1 (6 bases). The CDR3 length is 12 residues. Per the germline V gene, CDR1 is SGHDT and CDR2 is YYEEEE. V was shortened by 0 bases and J by 9 bases, with 10 bases between the two germline ends. CDR3 DNA: TGTGCCAGCAGCTTGGTGACAGGCGTGCAGTACTTC. This translates into CASSLVTGVQYF.

The chain has TRBV5-1 and TRBJ2-5; the match to TRBD1 covers 9 bases. CDR3 length: 16 amino acids. Germline V gives CDR1 SGHRS, CDR2 YFSETQ. V gave up 2 bases and J gave up 1 base; unmatched junction bases: 6. The CDR3 protein is CASSLWPGQGQETQYF. The CDR3 bases are TGCGCCAGCAGCTTATGGCCGGGACAGGGCCAAGAGACCCAGTACTTC.

J is TRBJ1-1 and V is TRBV5-1; no clear D. Per germline, CDR1 SGHRS and CDR2 YFSETQ. CDR3 size: 15 residues. The V gene lost 0 bases and the J gene lost 1 base, with 10 bases spanning the gap. CDR3 DNA: TGCGCCAGCAGCTTGGATTGGAGTAGGAACACTGAAGCTTTCTTT. Protein sequence: CASSLDWSRNTEAFF.

The chain recombines TRBV7-2 with TRBJ2-7; 8 bases align to TRBD1. There are 13 residues in the CDR3. With V trimmed by 4 bases and J by 5 bases, 4 bases remained unmatched. Germline V gives CDR1 SGHTA, CDR2 FQGNSA. Here the CDR3 reads CASSSQGANEQYF. The CDR3, as DNA: TGTGCCAGCAGCTCCCAGGGGGCCAACGAGCAGTACTTC.

This clone turned up a few times. V is TRBV5-1 and J is TRBJ2-3, with D unresolved. Trimming cost V 0 bases and J 7 bases, with 6 bases left between them. The CDR3 length is 12 residues. From germline, CDR1 is SGHRS and CDR2 YFSETQ. This CDR3 reads CASSLGAYTQYF. DNA for the CDR3: TGCGCCAGCAGCTTGGGGGCCTATACGCAGTATTTT.

This clone was recorded only once. The CDR3 DNA reads TGTGCCAGCGGGGACAGGTTCGTAGGTTACGAGCAGTACTTC. Translation gives CASGDRFVGYEQYF. The chain couples TRBV2 to TRBJ2-7; 8 bases align to TRBD1. J was trimmed by 4 bases and V by 8 bases; bases with no gene match: 10. Per the germline V gene, CDR1 is SNHLY and CDR2 is FYNNEI. The CDR3 consists of 14 residues.

This clone was seen only a few times. The chain uses TRBV4-1 and TRBJ1-5; 12 nucleotides agree with TRBD1. Germline V gene data show CDR1 as MGHRA and CDR2 as YSYEKL. This CDR3 region has 15 residues. Unmatched junction bases numbered 2, after V lost 1 base and J lost 7 bases. CDR3 loop: CASSQVGTGGQPQHF. CDR3 in DNA: TGCGCCAGCAGCCAAGTGGGGACAGGGGGCCAGCCCCAGCATTTT.

The chain couples TRBV11-1 to TRBJ2-7; D not resolved. CDR3 size: 12 residues. The germline V gene encodes CDR1 SGHAT and CDR2 FQDESV (reference sequence). Trimming removed 5 bases from V and 1 base from J, with 6 bases in between. This CDR3 reads CASSGRSYEQYF. DNA of the CDR3: TGTGCCAGCAGCGGCAGATCCTACGAGCAGTACTTC.

CDR3 in amino acids: CASSLALANYGYTF. Here the CDR3 DNA reads TGTGCCAGCAGCTTGGCCTTAGCTAACTATGGCTACACCTTC. The chain uses TRBV5-4 and TRBJ1-2; D is uncertain. Germline V gives CDR1 SGHNT, CDR2 YYREEE (reference sequence). This CDR3 comprises 14 residues. Trimming removed 0 bases at V and 0 bases at J, with 6 bases between.

The chain is built from TRBV5-1 and TRBJ2-3; 8 bases line up with TRBD2. Germline V gene data show CDR1 as SGHRS and CDR2 as YFSETQ. CDR3 length: 16 residues. V lost 7 bases and J lost 1; bases outside the gene matches: 11. The CDR3 reads CASGSLAGPGTDTQYF. The DNA for the CDR3 is TGCGCCAGCGGATCCCTAGCGGGTCCCGGCACAGATACGCAGTATTTT.

This rearrangement joins TRBV4-1 to TRBJ1-4, with TRBD1 matching over 7 bases. CDR1 is MGHRA and CDR2 is YSYEKL in the germline V gene. CDR3 length equals 17 residues. The J segment lost 4 bases and the V segment lost 4 bases, leaving 12 bases of the junction unmatched. The CDR3 is CASSPRQGSGLNEKLFF. CDR3 DNA sequence: TGCGCCAGCAGCCCCAGACAGGGTAGTGGTCTTAATGAAAAACTGTTTTTT.

The chain has TRBV28 and TRBJ2-1; 8 bases fit TRBD2. The CDR3 is 15 residues long. In germline, CDR1 is MDHEN, CDR2 SYDVKM. J lost 4 bases, V lost 8 bases, and 10 bases had no gene match. This chain's CDR3 is CASPPGGSEYNEQFF. CDR3 nucleotides: TGTGCCAGCCCCCCGGGAGGGTCAGAGTACAATGAGCAGTTCTTC. The full variable domain, completed using reference TRBV28 and TRBJ2-1, is DVKVTQSSRYLVKRTGEKVFLECVQDMDHENMFWYRQDPGLGLRLIYFSYDVKMKEKGDIPEGYSVSREKKERFSLILESASTNQTSMYLCASPPGGSEYNEQFFGPGTRLTVL.

V is TRBV7-2 and J is TRBJ1-5, with D perhaps matching TRBD1 (5 bases). The CDR3 has 16 amino acids. From germline, CDR1 is SGHTA and CDR2 FQGNSA. Trimming pared 1 base from V and 10 bases from J, leaving 20 bases between. DNA for the CDR3: TGTGCCAGCAGCTTAGGGGGTCGACAGTTCGGAAACCCCCAGCATTTT. It codes for CASSLGGRQFGNPQHF.

This rearrangement joins TRBV7-9 to TRBJ1-4; D is unresolved. Germline loops: CDR1 SEHNR, CDR2 FQNEAQ (reference sequence). Trimming stripped 1 base from V and 10 bases from J, with 7 bases between. The CDR3 contains 12 residues. The CDR3 sequence is CASSLGPAKLFF. Written as DNA, the CDR3 is TGTGCCAGCAGCTTAGGGCCCGCAAAACTGTTTTTT.

The J gene is TRBJ1-5, the V gene TRBV6-2 or TRBV6-3, with 8 bases identical to TRBD1. Germline-derived CDR1 and CDR2 are MNHEY and SVGEGT. Losses at the gene ends were 5 bases for V and 7 bases for J; bases not matched to a gene: 10. The CDR3 loop spans 15 amino acids. CDR3 amino acids: CASSTLRGRGQPQHF. CDR3 nucleotides: TGTGCCAGCAGTACACTCAGGGGGCGAGGACAGCCCCAGCATTTT.

The table lists this clone with a count of one. The CDR3 sequence: CASDSGNTGELFF. In DNA, the CDR3 is TGTGCCAGTGATAGCGGGAACACCGGGGAGCTGTTTTTT. V and J are TRBV7-9 and TRBJ2-2, with D possibly matching TRBD2 (6 bases). In germline, CDR1 is SEHNR, CDR2 FQNEAQ (reference sequence). The length of the CDR3 is 13 residues. Between the trimmed V and J ends, which lost 9 bases and 1 base, there was a span of 9 bases.

This clone was found once. The chain combines TRBV7-6 with TRBJ2-5; D may be TRBD1 (5 bases). Trimming pared 5 bases from V and 3 bases from J, leaving 7 bases between. Germline CDR1 reads SGHVS; CDR2 reads FNYEAQ. The CDR3 is 12 amino acids. As DNA, the CDR3 is TGTGCCAGCAGCCCCAGGGAAGAGACCCAGTACTTC. Amino acids: CASSPREETQYF.

The genes are TRBV27 and TRBJ2-1; 11 bases agree with TRBD1. V shed 6 bases and J 6 bases; nucleotides not matched to a gene: 7. Per the germline V gene, CDR1 is MNHEY and CDR2 is SMNVEV (reference sequence). CDR3 length: 15 amino acids. Here the CDR3 reads CASRPRTGGFNEQFF. CDR3 DNA: TGTGCCAGCAGACCGAGGACAGGGGGCTTCAATGAGCAGTTCTTC.

This chain joins TRBV6-5 and TRBJ2-3; D might be TRBD1 (6 bases). CDR1 MNHEY and CDR2 SVGAGI come from the germline V gene. V was trimmed by 0 bases and J by 5 bases, leaving 15 bases between them. The CDR3 covers 16 residues. The CDR3 reads CASSYSGVRGRDTQYF. Here the CDR3 DNA reads TGTGCCAGCAGTTACTCGGGCGTCAGGGGTAGAGATACGCAGTATTTT.

The chain carries TRBV28 and TRBJ1-2; no firm D call. CDR3 length: 13 residues. Trimming left V 3 bases short and J 1 base short, with 6 bases between. Germline-derived CDR1 and CDR2 are MDHEN and SYDVKM. The DNA of the CDR3 is TGTGCCAGCAGTTTCTATGGTAACTATGGCTACACCTTC. Protein sequence: CASSFYGNYGYTF.

The CDR3 is CASSGSRRDEQFF. DNA for the CDR3: TGTGCCAGCAGCGGGAGTAGGCGCGATGAGCAGTTCTTC. The rearrangement uses TRBV2 and TRBJ2-1, with D possibly being TRBD2 (6 bases). The V end lost 6 bases, the J end lost 8 bases, and 14 bases lay between the germline ends. The CDR3 has 13 amino acids. The germline gives CDR1 SNHLY, CDR2 FYNNEI.

The gene calls are TRBV28 and TRBJ2-7; TRBD1 matches 8 bases. The CDR3 totals 15 residues. V trimming: 2 bases; J trimming: 0 bases; junction bases outside the gene matches: 3. CDR1 and CDR2 (germline): MDHEN, SYDVKM. DNA for the CDR3: TGTGCCAGCAGTTTACCACAGGGGGACTCCTACGAGCAGTACTTC. This gives the protein CASSLPQGDSYEQYF. The entire variable domain, with the rest obtained from reference TRBV28 and TRBJ2-7, is as follows: DVKVTQSSRYLVKRTGEKVFLECVQDMDHENMFWYRQDPGLGLRLIYFSYDVKMKEKGDIPEGYSVSREKKERFSLILESASTNQTSMYLCASSLPQGDSYEQYFGPGTRLTVT.

J is TRBJ1-1 and V is TRBV3-1 (or the pseudogene TRBV3-2); D is uncertain. V lost 1 base and J lost 4, with 13 bases in between. In germline, CDR1 is LGHDT, CDR2 YNNKEL (reference sequence). The CDR3 extends over 15 amino acids. As DNA, the CDR3 is TGTGCCAGCAGCCAAGCCGCGGCGGGTGGCACTGAAGCTTTCTTT. Translated: CASSQAAAGGTEAFF.

The chain is built from TRBV6-1 and TRBJ2-2, with 7 nucleotides matching TRBD2. V lost 3 bases, J lost 4 bases, and 8 bases stayed unmatched. Germline CDR1 reads MNHNS; CDR2 reads SASEGT. The CDR3 is 16 amino acids. This chain's CDR3 is CASSDLASGSTGELFF. In DNA form, the CDR3 reads TGTGCCAGCAGTGATTTGGCTAGCGGTAGCACCGGGGAGCTGTTTTTT.